This T cell receptor (beta chain) was recovered during a study of blood T cell repertoires in COVID-19 (dated by TCRdb to about 2020). Looking at the study overall: The collaborator samples originated in the United States, Italy and Spain and spanned the acute and convalescent phases of COVID-19. The prospective study material was composed of cDNA or gDNA derived from T cells, B-cell-depleted T cells, or PBMCs. Deeply sampled blood TCRbeta repertoires from subjects exposed to, actively infected with, or recovered from COVID-19 were included in the dataset. A freely available public database, intended as a resource for researchers studying the immune response to SARS-CoV-2, is where the repertoires were released. The samples were drawn from the first 160 participants of the ongoing ImmuneRACE study and from over a thousand subjects provided by 6 global collaborators. The sample metadata nearly always contained a de-identified subject ID, COVID-19 status, age in years and sex. Where HLA class I and class II types were available, the types were taken from metadata supplied by the sample provider, not from assay-based typing.

Looking up the germline V gene yields CDR1 SQVTM and CDR2 ANQGSEA. Relative to germline, V is 4 bases shorter and J is 4 bases shorter, with 10 bases between their ends. The CDR3 sequence holds 12 residues, the cysteine and phenylalanine included. The only DNA kept is the CDR3, 36 bases in frame from the first base. The study at large found these results: The amount of clinical and demographic metadata varied by source and participant and was provided uncurated.

In the prospective study, participants were about 18 to 95 years old, resided in 24 geographic areas of the United States, and were enrolled through a virtual design. In the prospective study, cohorts were assigned on the basis of participant-reported clinical history obtained from a screening survey and a study questionnaire. Recovered participants in ImmuneRACE Cohort 3 were defined by two consecutive negative NP/OP PCR tests, clearance by a healthcare professional, or resolution of symptoms. Each participant in the prospective study had whole blood, serum and a nasopharyngeal or oropharyngeal swab collected by mobile phlebotomists. Participants in the prospective study had the option to provide additional blood draws and questionnaires over an approximately 2-month period. Before DNA extraction, blood samples from the prospective study were shipped at room temperature or frozen. With regard to this clone: This receptor's antigen is unknown. No much larger clonotype is one base removed from it; base qualities were not supplied.

TCRbeta CDR3 regions were amplified from genomic DNA by means of the immunoSEQ Assay, a bias-controlled multiplex PCR. In the paper's pipeline: The number of nucleated cells in each sample was estimated from the amplification of reference gene primers within the assay. To quantify the absolute abundance of each unique TCRbeta CDR3 rearrangement, sequence reads were collapsed and filtered. For each sample, productive Simpson clonality was calculated as the square root of Simpson's diversity index across productive rearrangements. TCRdb provides this immuneACCESS table in a form limited to in-frame rearrangements. Some clones are lacking; in checked studies, under half of them reflect an unresolved V gene, and why the rest are absent is not known. The D gene and trimming were derived from the DNA, and the V and J assignments and clone size from that table. The sample records approximately 300,000 clones, 87% of which are singletons. The top ten clones comprise approximately 5.3% of the sample.

Material: PBMCs or T cells enriched from blood (not recorded which). The TCR was taken from a woman under 40 who had recovered from COVID-19. The rearranged segments are TRBV29-1 and TRBJ2-5, with TRBD2 perhaps the D gene, on 5 matching bases. The encoded CDR3 is CSVVVARETQYF. The DNA sequence follows: TGCAGCGTTGTAGTAGCGCGAGAGACCCAGTACTTC. The CDR3, completed at both ends by the reference TRBV29-1 and TRBJ2-5 genes, gives the full variable domain SAVISQKPSRDICQRGTSLTIQCQVDSQVTMMFWYRQQPGQSLTLIATANQGSEATYESGFVIDKFPISRPNLTFSTLTVSNMSPEDSSIYLCSVVVARETQYFGPGTRLLVL.